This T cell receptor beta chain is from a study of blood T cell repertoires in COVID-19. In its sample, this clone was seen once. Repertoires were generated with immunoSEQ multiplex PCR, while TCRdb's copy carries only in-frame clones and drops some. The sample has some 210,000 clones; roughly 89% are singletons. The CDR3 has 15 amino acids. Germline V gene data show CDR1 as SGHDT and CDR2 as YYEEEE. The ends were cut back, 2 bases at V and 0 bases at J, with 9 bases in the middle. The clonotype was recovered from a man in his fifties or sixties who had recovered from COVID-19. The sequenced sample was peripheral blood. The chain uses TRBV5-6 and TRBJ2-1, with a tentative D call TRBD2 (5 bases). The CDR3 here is CASSLSGSSYNEQFF. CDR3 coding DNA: TGTGCCAGCAGCTTAAGCGGAAGCTCCTACAATGAGCAGTTCTTC.